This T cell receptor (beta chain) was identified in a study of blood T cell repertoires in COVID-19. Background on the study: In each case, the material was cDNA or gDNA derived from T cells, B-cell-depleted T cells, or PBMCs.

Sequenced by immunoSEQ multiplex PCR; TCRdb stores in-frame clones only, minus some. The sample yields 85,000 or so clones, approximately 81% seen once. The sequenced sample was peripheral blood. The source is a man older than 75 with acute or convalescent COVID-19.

The CDR3: CASSYSTGGYTF. In DNA, the CDR3 is TGTGCCAGCAGTTACTCGACAGGGGGCTACACCTTC. This rearrangement joins TRBV6-5 to TRBJ1-2, with 7 bases that match TRBD1. CDR3 length: 12 residues. Germline assignment: CDR1 MNHEY and CDR2 SVGAGI. V lost 0 bases and J lost 8; bases outside the gene matches: 0.